The 14 T cell receptor beta chains reported below all come from one sample, sequenced in a study of cytomegalovirus exposure and HLA in healthy donors. The PCR had 60 Vbeta and 13 Jbeta primers. Assay: immunoSEQ multiplex PCR; the TCRdb copy retains only in-frame clones and omits some. The table shows under 200,000 clones, with 80% to 85% occurring only once. The source material was PBMCs. Source of these receptors: a man between 18 and 29 years old in good health and CMV-seronegative.

The genes are TRBV27 and TRBJ1-2, with 9 bases lining up with TRBD1. This CDR3 spans 15 amino acids. V lost 0 bases, J lost 8 bases, and 7 bases stayed unmatched. From germline, CDR1 is MNHEY and CDR2 SMNVEV (reference sequence). This chain's CDR3 is CASSLSLTGGPGYTF. Written as DNA, the CDR3 is TGTGCCAGCAGTTTATCCCTAACAGGGGGCCCAGGCTACACCTTC.

This chain joins TRBV18 and TRBJ2-7; TRBD2 aligns across 15 bases. This CDR3 has 16 residues. With V trimmed by 3 bases and J by 6 bases, 6 bases remained unmatched. The germline V gene encodes CDR1 KGHSH and CDR2 LQKENI. The CDR3 DNA reads TGTGCCAGCTCACCGAGGACTAGCGGGGGGGCCATCGAGCAGTACTTC. This codes for CASSPRTSGGAIEQYF.

V gene TRBV19 combines with J gene TRBJ1-1; TRBD1 is a possible D gene (5 bases). The CDR3 extends over 14 amino acids. CDR1 is LNHDA, CDR2 SQIVND, per germline (reference sequence). V lost 6 bases and J lost 5, with 16 bases in between. CDR3 nucleotides: TGTGCCAGTAGACTGGGGCAGGCCTCGACTGAAGCTTTCTTT. Amino acids: CASRLGQASTEAFF.

V and J are TRBV29-1 and TRBJ1-2; 10 bases are a match to TRBD1. CDR1 SQVTM and CDR2 ANQGSEA come from the germline V gene. The CDR3 length is 14 residues. Trimming at V came to 0 bases and at J to 7 bases, leaving 5 bases not matched to a gene. The CDR3 loop reads CSVEEGTGVGGYTF. The CDR3 region has the DNA TGCAGCGTTGAAGAGGGGACAGGGGTGGGTGGCTACACCTTC.

This clone was found once. This sequence joins TRBV7-2 and TRBJ2-7; D call uncertain. The CDR3 length is 15 residues. CDR1 is SGHTA and CDR2 is FQGNSA in the germline V gene. V dropped 4 bases and J dropped 0 bases, with 13 bases sitting between them. CDR3 DNA: TGTGCCAGCAGCTCGGCTGGCGGCAACTCCTACGAGCAGTACTTC. It specifies CASSSAGGNSYEQYF.

This clone has a handful of counts. This chain joins TRBV4-1 and TRBJ1-6; 10 bases agree with TRBD1. This CDR3 has 14 residues. V shed 1 base, J shed 11 bases, and the junction held 2 bases outside the gene matches. Germline CDR1 MGHRA, CDR2 YSYEKL. CDR3: CASSQADRGTPLHF. The CDR3 bases are TGCGCCAGCAGCCAAGCGGACAGGGGGACACCCCTCCACTTT.

The chain links TRBV6-5 to TRBJ1-1, with unresolved D. Per germline, CDR1 MNHEY and CDR2 SVGAGI. V gave up 2 bases and J gave up 10 bases, with 14 bases separating them. The CDR3 consists of 13 residues. The CDR3 DNA follows: TGTGCCAGCAGTTACAGCGGCGGAGGGAGAGCTTTCTTT. Its protein product is CASSYSGGGRAFF.

The J gene is TRBJ1-1, the V gene TRBV9; a weak D match, TRBD1 (5 bases). The CDR3 is 15 residues long. V shed 2 bases and J shed 1 base, with 12 bases lying between them. Per germline, CDR1 SGDLS and CDR2 YYNGEE. Here the CDR3 reads CASSVEQGRNTEAFF. The CDR3 DNA sequence: TGTGCCAGCAGCGTTGAGCAGGGAAGGAACACTGAAGCTTTCTTT.

This clone was found a few times. V is TRBV29-1 and J is TRBJ1-2; 7 nucleotides agree with TRBD1. The germline gives CDR1 SQVTM, CDR2 ANQGSEA. The trim removed 2 bases at V and 5 bases at J, leaving 2 bases unmatched. CDR3 size: 12 residues. The DNA of the CDR3 is TGCAGCGTTGAACAGGGGGTTTATGGCTACACCTTC. This sequence encodes CSVEQGVYGYTF.

The V call is TRBV2, the J call TRBJ2-3, with 9 bases identical to TRBD1. Trimming cost V 10 bases and J 4 bases; bases outside gene matches: 6. The CDR3 runs 13 residues. Germline CDR1 SNHLY, CDR2 FYNNEI. This chain's CDR3 is CATRGQGSDTQYF. The CDR3 DNA is TGTGCCACCAGGGGACAGGGTTCAGATACGCAGTATTTT.

The chain couples TRBV7-9 to TRBJ1-1; TRBD1 agrees at 7 bases. CDR3 size: 15 residues. The V segment lost 0 bases and the J segment 2 bases; nucleotides outside the gene matches: 3. From germline, CDR1 is SEHNR and CDR2 FQNEAQ (reference sequence). CDR3 sequence: CASSLAEGANTEAFF. The CDR3 DNA sequence: TGTGCCAGCAGCTTAGCGGAGGGGGCTAACACTGAAGCTTTCTTT.

The chain employs TRBV19 and TRBJ2-1; tentatively, D is TRBD2 (5 bases). Per germline, CDR1 LNHDA and CDR2 SQIVND (reference sequence). The CDR3 runs 12 residues. V lost 6 bases and J lost 5, with 8 bases in between. The CDR3 is CASSGNHNEQFF. CDR3 coding DNA: TGTGCCAGTAGCGGGAATCACAATGAGCAGTTCTTC.

The genes are TRBV7-3 and TRBJ2-7; D is perhaps TRBD2 (5 bases). CDR3 length equals 13 residues. CDR1 is SGHTA, CDR2 FQGTGA, per germline. V was trimmed by 2 bases and J by 6 bases, leaving 11 bases between them. The CDR3 spells CASSLVGEAEQYF. CDR3 nucleotides: TGTGCCAGCAGCTTAGTGGGAGAGGCCGAGCAGTACTTC.

This sequence joins TRBV18 and TRBJ1-2, with 7 bases matching TRBD1. Germline V lookup: CDR1 KGHSH, CDR2 LQKENI. The J segment lost 4 bases and the V segment lost 0 bases, leaving 11 bases of the junction unmatched. The CDR3 totals 17 residues. The DNA of the CDR3 is TGTGCCAGCTCACCACCGGGGGCTAGGGGGCGAGCCTATGGCTACACCTTC. It encodes CASSPPGARGRAYGYTF.